A selection of T cell receptor beta chains follows, all from one sample in a study of T cell repertoires in cytomegalovirus infection. Using its own MiXCR run on the reads, TCRdb lists one record per CDR3 protein. The sample records fewer than 700,000 distinct CDR3 sequences, 20% to 25% being singletons. The specimen sequenced was CD8+ T cells from PBMCs. These receptors were collected from a human donor in good health (CMV status not recorded). Some clones in this sample may be carry-over from other donors' samples. The CDR3 runs from the conserved cysteine through the conserved F or W. Fields, in order: J gene, V gene, D gene, clone size, CDR3 protein, CDR3 DNA. The D gene is left open where the match is weak. Size is omitted from some rows. Given values are once, few, many or a class for expanded clones.

TRBJ2-7	TRBV10-3	.	few	CATDGQGSYEQYF	TGTGCCACTGACGGGCAGGGATCCTACGAGCAGTACTTC
TRBJ2-2	TRBV29-1	TRBD2	.	CSVEGRGGENTGELFF	TGCAGCGTTGAAGGTCGGGGAGGGGAGAACACCGGGGAGCTGTTTTTT
TRBJ1-2	TRBV20-1	TRBD1	.	CSASLDREGHGYTF	TGCAGTGCTAGTCTCGACAGGGAAGGCCATGGCTACACCTTC
TRBJ1-2	TRBV7-2	.	many	CASSYTRPSGNYGYTF	TGTGCCAGCAGCTACACTAGACCGTCGGGGAACTATGGCTACACCTTC
TRBJ1-5	TRBV4-1	.	few	CASSRLGEGNQPQHF	TGCGCCAGCAGCCGGTTGGGAGAGGGGAATCAGCCCCAGCATTTT
TRBJ1-1	TRBV28	.	many	CASSLTASDTEAFF	TGTGCCAGCAGTTTAACGGCTTCAGACACTGAAGCTTTCTTT
TRBJ1-2	TRBV25-1	.	.	CASSESLGGMEGYTF	TGTGCCAGCAGTGAGTCGTTAGGCGGTATGGAGGGCTACACCTTC
TRBJ1-1	TRBV7-2	TRBD1	.	CASSLLVGTGVGEAFF	TGTGCCAGCAGCCTTCTCGTGGGGACAGGGGTGGGTGAAGCTTTCTTT
TRBJ2-4	TRBV7-6	TRBD1	many	CASSLGQPGKNIQYF	TGTGCCAGCAGCTTGGGACAGCCGGGCAAAAACATTCAGTACTTC
TRBJ2-1	TRBV19	TRBD1	.	CASSTTLRQGHEQFF	TGTGCCAGTAGTACCACGTTGAGACAGGGGCACGAGCAGTTCTTC
TRBJ2-1	TRBV6-1	.	many	CASIIIGSYNEQFF	TGTGCCAGCATTATTATTGGCTCCTACAATGAGCAGTTCTTC
TRBJ2-1	TRBV7-2	.	many	CASSLAMGGIEQFF	TGTGCCAGCAGCTTAGCGATGGGAGGTATTGAGCAGTTCTTC
TRBJ2-2	TRBV28	TRBD1	.	CASSTGTGGWTGELFF	TGTGCCAGCAGCACCGGGACAGGGGGTTGGACCGGGGAGCTGTTTTTT
TRBJ1-1	TRBV28	.	few	CASCDRPNTEAFF	TGTGCCAGCTGCGACAGGCCGAACACTGAAGCTTTCTTT
TRBJ2-7	TRBV4-1	TRBD2	.	CASSQDRGGYEQYF	TGCGCCAGCAGCCAAGACCGGGGGGGGTACGAGCAGTACTTC
TRBJ1-2	TRBV27	.	once	CASKQGNYGYTF	TGTGCCAGCAAACAGGGAAACTATGGCTACACCTTC
TRBJ2-3	TRBV28	TRBD2	.	CASSSPGGGPTDTQYF	TGTGCCAGCAGTTCCCCTGGCGGGGGGCCTACAGATACGCAGTATTTT
TRBJ1-2	TRBV7-6	.	.	CASGDNYGYTF	TGTGCCAGCGGAGACAACTATGGCTACACCTTC
TRBJ2-7	TRBV25-1	.	.	CASSEYFGDGYEQYF	TGTGCCAGCAGTGAATATTTTGGGGACGGCTACGAGCAGTACTTC
TRBJ1-5	TRBV28	TRBD1	few	CASSLSRTGVGQPQHF	TGTGCCAGCAGTTTATCTCGGACAGGAGTAGGTCAGCCCCAGCATTTT
TRBJ1-1	TRBV6-2/TRBV6-3	TRBD1	.	CASSPQGYVNTEAFF	TGTGCCAGCAGTCCACAGGGGTATGTGAACACTGAAGCTTTCTTT
TRBJ2-1	TRBV6-2/TRBV6-3	.	.	CASGPRQAYNEQFF	TGTGCCAGCGGACCAAGACAGGCATACAATGAGCAGTTCTTC
TRBJ1-1	TRBV4-3	.	once	CASSQDPGEKAFF	TGCGCCAGCAGCCAAGATCCTGGGGAGAAAGCTTTCTTT
TRBJ1-4	TRBV9	.	few	CASSVRLVATNEKLFF	TGTGCCAGCAGCGTGAGGTTGGTGGCAACTAATGAAAAACTGTTTTTT
TRBJ1-5	TRBV20-1	.	.	CSATPTWPDQPQHF	TGCAGTGCAACTCCCACGTGGCCAGATCAGCCCCAGCATTTT
TRBJ2-7	TRBV7-9	TRBD2	few	CASSAIAGGLDEQYF	TGTGCCAGCAGCGCCATCGCGGGGGGGCTTGATGAGCAGTACTTC
TRBJ1-2	TRBV7-9	TRBD1	few	CASTLLGGGYYGYTF	TGTGCCAGCACTCTCCTAGGAGGGGGCTACTATGGCTACACCTTC
TRBJ1-5	TRBV28	TRBD1	.	CASSFRQGRQPQHF	TGTGCCAGCAGTTTCCGACAGGGGCGCCAGCCCCAGCATTTT
TRBJ2-5	TRBV12-3/TRBV12-4	.	.	CASSRHGDQETQYF	TGTGCCAGCAGCCGACACGGGGATCAAGAGACCCAGTACTTC